Given below is one T cell receptor beta chain in context. This sample is part of a study of control samples from healthy donors and cancer patients. V lost 0 bases to trimming and J lost 5 bases, with 8 bases between them. The CDR3 sequence is 13 residues long. Germline V lookup: CDR1 WNHNN, CDR2 SYGVQD (reference sequence). Generated by immunoSEQ multiplex PCR, the TCRdb table keeps only in-frame clones and is missing some. The repertoire has about 55,000 clones, nearly 90% of them found once; the top ten carry about 3.5%. Sequencing was done on a sample of blood. The chain recombines TRBV10-1 with TRBJ2-7; no clear D. This TCR came from a man in his fifties or sixties in good health. The CDR3 DNA is TGCGCCAGCAGTGAGTCGATCCTCCACGAGCAGTACTTC. Translation gives CASSESILHEQYF.